These 18 T cell receptor beta chains were all obtained from the same sample, sequenced in a study of CD8+ T cells in alopecia areata. After isolation, RNA underwent reverse transcription to generate cDNA as the sequencing template. This table comes from immunoSEQ multiplex PCR, and its TCRdb copy is limited to in-frame clones, with some not included. The sample holds more than 150,000 clones; around 60% are singletons and the top ten take roughly 14%. This specimen was CD4+ T cells sorted from blood, taken at week 0. The source is a human donor with alopecia areata.

The chain has TRBV5-1 and TRBJ2-7, with D perhaps matching TRBD1 (6 bases). CDR1 and CDR2 (germline): SGHRS, YFSETQ. Trimming cost V 4 bases and J 2 bases, with 10 bases left between them. CDR3 length equals 13 residues. The CDR3 nucleotides are TGCGCCAGCAGCCCACGGACAGCCTACGAGCAGTACTTC. It codes for CASSPRTAYEQYF.

The chain uses TRBV25-1 and TRBJ2-1; 7 positions match TRBD2. Germline CDR1 reads MGHDK; CDR2 reads SYGVNS. This CDR3 spans 14 amino acids. V shed 11 bases and J 1 base; nucleotides not matched to a gene: 8. Here the CDR3 reads CAVSSGGSYNEQFF. The CDR3 DNA follows: TGTGCCGTCTCCTCGGGGGGTTCCTACAATGAGCAGTTCTTC.

This rearrangement joins TRBV29-1 to TRBJ2-7; D tentatively fits TRBD1 or TRBD2 (5 bases each). This CDR3 spans 11 amino acids. V gave up 6 bases and J gave up 6 bases, with 12 bases separating them. Germline V gene sequence: CDR1 SQVTM, CDR2 ANQGSEA. The CDR3 loop reads CSVDWGSEQYF. The CDR3 DNA is TGCAGCGTCGACTGGGGGTCCGAGCAGTACTTC.

This chain joins TRBV7-2 and TRBJ2-2; no firm D call. Germline values: CDR1 SGHTA, CDR2 FQGNSA. V lost 5 bases, J lost 4 bases, and 14 bases lay in between. There are 15 residues in the CDR3. CDR3 sequence (DNA): TGTGCCAGCAGCCCGCTGACGGGTCTCACCGGGGAGCTGTTTTTT. Amino acid sequence: CASSPLTGLTGELFF.

Concerning this clone: One end of the junction does not line up with germline, which may come from a read error. The chain uses TRBV4-1 and TRBJ1-1, with D hard to call. This CDR3 has 16 residues. Germline V CDR1 and CDR2: MGHRA, YSYEKL. The CDR3 nucleotides are TGTGCCAGCAGCCAAGCACTATGGTCCAGCACCACTGAAGCTTTCTTT. Translation gives CASSQALWSSTTEAFF.

The J gene is TRBJ1-5, the V gene TRBV5-6; 9 bases are shared with TRBD1. Germline trimming cut 2 bases from V and 7 bases from J; bases unmatched to any gene: 4. Germline CDR1 SGHDT, CDR2 YYEEEE. The CDR3 is 14 amino acids. The CDR3 is CASSLGQGLQPQHF. For the CDR3, the DNA is TGTGCCAGCAGCTTAGGACAGGGGCTACAGCCCCAGCATTTT.

This clone has a single count. The genes are TRBV2 and TRBJ2-7; 9 bases are shared with TRBD1. V shed 6 bases, J shed 5 bases, and the junction held 11 bases outside the gene matches. The V gene's germline CDR1 is SNHLY and CDR2 FYNNEI. The CDR3 sequence is 15 residues long. CDR3: CASRDPGQGPHEQYF. In DNA form, the CDR3 reads TGTGCCAGCAGGGACCCGGGACAGGGACCCCACGAGCAGTACTTC.

The rearrangement links TRBV30 to TRBJ1-3; 9 nucleotides align to TRBD1. This CDR3 has 16 residues. The V segment lost 3 bases and the J segment 1 base; nucleotides outside the gene matches: 7. Germline V CDR1 and CDR2: GTSNPN, SVGIG (reference sequence). The chain's CDR3 is CAWRGRGTGSGNTIYF. CDR3 bases: TGTGCCTGGAGGGGGAGAGGGACAGGGTCTGGAAACACCATATATTTT.

V and J are TRBV15 and TRBJ1-1; TRBD1 might be the D (5 bases). With 0 bases removed from V and 1 base from J, the gap between germline ends came to 12 bases. The CDR3 sequence is 16 residues long. CDR1 is LNHNV, CDR2 YYDKDF, per germline (reference sequence). CDR3 sequence: CATSRDWGRANTEAFF. In DNA, the CDR3 is TGTGCCACCAGCAGAGATTGGGGGAGGGCGAACACTGAAGCTTTCTTT. The variable domain in full, completed from reference TRBV15 and TRBJ1-1, reads DAMVIQNPRYQVTQFGKPVTLSCSQTLNHNVMYWYQQKSSQAPKLLFHYYDKDFNNEADTPDNFQSRRPNTSFCFLDIRSPGLGDTAMYLCATSRDWGRANTEAFFGQGTRLTVV.

As concerns this clone: Germline is not matched at one junction end, which may reflect a read error. The chain recombines TRBV2 with TRBJ2-5; 7 bases are shared with TRBD2. The CDR3 has 14 residues. The germline V gene encodes CDR1 SNHLY and CDR2 FYNNEI. The CDR3 reads CASSEERGQETQYF. Written as DNA, the CDR3 is TGTGCCAGCAGCGAAGAGCGGGGTCAAGAGACCCAGTACTTC. The full variable domain, its missing parts supplied by reference TRBV2 and TRBJ2-5, is EPEVTQTPSHQVTQMGQEVILRCVPISNHLYFYWYRQILGQKVEFLVSFYNNEISEKSEIFDDQFSVERPDGSNFTLKIRSTKLEDSAMYFCASSEERGQETQYFGPGTRLLVL.

This clone appeared a single time. The rearrangement links TRBV18 to TRBJ2-2; 7 nucleotides align to TRBD1. V dropped 1 base and J dropped 5; count of bases not matched to a gene: 10. CDR1 is KGHSH and CDR2 is LQKENI in the germline V gene. The CDR3 is made up of 17 amino acids. Here the CDR3 reads CASSPRNNRGGTGELFF. The CDR3 DNA reads TGTGCCAGCTCACCACGAAATAACAGGGGCGGTACCGGGGAGCTGTTTTTT.

CDR3 region: CSARAHYGYTF. The CDR3 nucleotides read TGCAGTGCTAGAGCGCACTATGGCTACACCTTC. The J gene is TRBJ1-2, the V gene TRBV20-1; D call uncertain. Germline V gene data show CDR1 as DFQATT and CDR2 as SNEGSKA (reference sequence). CDR3 length: 11 amino acids. The V end was cut by 1 base, the J end by 3 bases, with 3 bases between.

The chain carries TRBV25-1 and TRBJ2-2, with TRBD1 identical over 10 bases. J was trimmed by 7 bases and V by 2 bases; bases with no gene match: 4. Germline CDR1 and CDR2: MGHDK and SYGVNS. The CDR3 runs to 15 residues. The CDR3 region has the DNA TGTGCCAGCAGTGAAGGACAGGGGGTCTTCGGGGAGCTGTTTTTT. This gives the protein CASSEGQGVFGELFF.

The V and J genes are TRBV19 and TRBJ1-2; tentative D call: TRBD1 (6 bases). Germline CDR1 is LNHDA and CDR2 is SQIVND (reference sequence). The V end was cut by 4 bases, the J end by 5 bases, with 14 bases between. This CDR3 has 14 residues. The CDR3 sequence is CASSTLDRNYGYTF. In nucleotides, the CDR3 is TGTGCCAGTAGTACCCTCGACAGGAATTATGGCTACACCTTC.

J is TRBJ2-2 and V is TRBV2; 7 positions match TRBD1. The CDR3 is made up of 14 amino acids. Losses at the gene ends were 8 bases for V and 1 base for J; bases not matched to a gene: 4. CDR1 and CDR2 from the germline V gene are SNHLY and FYNNEI. The CDR3 nucleotides read TGTGCCAGCGCCTGGACAGGGAACACCGGGGAGCTGTTTTTT. Translated: CASAWTGNTGELFF.

The sample holds a few counts of this clone. The rearrangement links TRBV6-1 to TRBJ2-3; 8 bases are shared with TRBD2. Germline V gene lookup returns CDR1 MNHNS and CDR2 SASEGT. V shed 5 bases and J 10 bases; nucleotides not matched to a gene: 5. CDR3 length: 12 residues. The CDR3 reads CASSTRGAAQYF. The CDR3 DNA sequence: TGTGCCAGCAGTACGCGGGGGGCGGCGCAGTATTTT.

The chain has TRBV4-2 and TRBJ2-7; D gene unclear. The CDR3 totals 15 residues. Looked up from germline, CDR1 is LGHNA and CDR2 is YNFKEQ. V was trimmed by 0 bases and J by 6 bases, leaving 15 bases between them. CDR3 DNA sequence: TGTGCCAGCAGCCAAGACCCTCTGGAATGGAGCGAGCAGTACTTC. It specifies CASSQDPLEWSEQYF.

This clone was seen more than once but under ten times. The chain joins TRBV7-8 to TRBJ1-4; no clear D. Trimming took off 1 base at V and 8 bases at J, with 8 bases between the two ends. The length of the CDR3 is 13 residues. Germline loops: CDR1 SGHVS, CDR2 FQNEAQ. The CDR3 spells CASSLGEAEKLFF. CDR3 nucleotide sequence: TGTGCCAGCAGCTTAGGAGAGGCGGAAAAACTGTTTTTT.